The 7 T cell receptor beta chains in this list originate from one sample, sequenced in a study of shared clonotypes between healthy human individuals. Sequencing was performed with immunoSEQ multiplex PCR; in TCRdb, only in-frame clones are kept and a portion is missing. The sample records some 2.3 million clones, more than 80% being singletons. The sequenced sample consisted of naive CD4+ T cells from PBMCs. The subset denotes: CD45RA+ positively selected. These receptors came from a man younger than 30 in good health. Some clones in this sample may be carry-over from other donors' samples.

CDR3: CASSTNTNTGELFF. CDR3 nucleotides: TGTGCCAGCAGCACCAACACGAACACCGGGGAGCTGTTTTTT. The chain is built from TRBV7-3 and TRBJ2-2; D uncertain. CDR3 length equals 14 residues. V was pared by 5 bases and J by 0 bases, with 7 bases between. Germline V gives CDR1 SGHTA, CDR2 FQGTGA.

The CDR3 bases are TGTGCCAGCAAGGGGACAGGGTTAACCTACGAGCAGTACTTC. Its protein product is CASKGTGLTYEQYF. The chain couples TRBV25-1 to TRBJ2-7; 9 bases agree with TRBD1. CDR1 and CDR2 (germline): MGHDK, SYGVNS. V lost 7 bases, J lost 2 bases, and 6 bases stayed unmatched. The CDR3 is made up of 14 amino acids.

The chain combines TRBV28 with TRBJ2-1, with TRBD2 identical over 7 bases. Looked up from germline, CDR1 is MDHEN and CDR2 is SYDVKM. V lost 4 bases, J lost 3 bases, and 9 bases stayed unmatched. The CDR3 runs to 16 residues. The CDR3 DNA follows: TGTGCCAGCAGTTCAGCGGGGCGGGAGATCTACAATGAGCAGTTCTTC. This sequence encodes CASSSAGREIYNEQFF.

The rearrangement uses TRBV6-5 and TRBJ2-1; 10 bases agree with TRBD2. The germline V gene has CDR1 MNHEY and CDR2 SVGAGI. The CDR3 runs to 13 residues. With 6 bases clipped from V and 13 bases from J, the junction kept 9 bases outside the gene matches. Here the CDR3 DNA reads TGTGCCAGCAGCCCCCCCGGGACTAGCGTACAGTTCTTC. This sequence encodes CASSPPGTSVQFF.

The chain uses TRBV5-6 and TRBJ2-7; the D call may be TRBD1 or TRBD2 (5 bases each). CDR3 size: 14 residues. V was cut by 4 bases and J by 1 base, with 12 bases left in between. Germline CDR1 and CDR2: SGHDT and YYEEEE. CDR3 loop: CASSNPGRSYEQYF. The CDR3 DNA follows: TGTGCCAGCAGCAACCCGGGACGGTCCTACGAGCAGTACTTC.

In nucleotides, the CDR3 is TGCGCCAGCAGCTACCGTGTTCGAACGAACGCCTACGAGCAGTACTTC. This sequence encodes CASSYRVRTNAYEQYF. The rearrangement joins TRBV5-1 to TRBJ2-7; no clear D. CDR1 and CDR2 from the germline V gene are SGHRS and YFSETQ. This CDR3 has 16 residues. V shed 3 bases and J shed 2 bases, with 18 bases lying between them.

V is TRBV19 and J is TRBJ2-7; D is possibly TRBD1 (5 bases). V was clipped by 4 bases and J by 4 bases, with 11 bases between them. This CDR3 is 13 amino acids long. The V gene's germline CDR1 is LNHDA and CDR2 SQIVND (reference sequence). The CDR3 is CASSTTATYEQYF. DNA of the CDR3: TGTGCCAGTAGTACGACAGCTACTTACGAGCAGTACTTC.